One sample yielded the 20 T cell receptor beta chains listed below, sequenced in a study of blood T cell repertoires in COVID-19. Some clones are missing from TCRdb's copy, which holds only in-frame ones; the method was immunoSEQ multiplex PCR. In the table there are about 76,000 clones, roughly 80% of which are singletons. Sequenced input: peripheral blood. The receptor source for this set is a man of 80 years or more with acute or convalescent COVID-19.

The V and J genes are TRBV13 and TRBJ2-2; TRBD2 matches at 8 bases. V lost 5 bases to trimming and J lost 6 bases; unmatched junction nucleotides: 17. Germline V gene lookup returns CDR1 PRHDT and CDR2 FYEKMQ (reference sequence). This CDR3 is built from 18 residues. CDR3 DNA sequence: TGTGCCAGCAGCACCCTAGCCGGGAGGGCCGGGGTCCCCGGGGAGCTGTTTTTT. Amino acids: CASSTLAGRAGVPGELFF.

The J gene is TRBJ1-1, the V gene TRBV20-1; weak D call: TRBD1 (6 bases). CDR3 length: 15 amino acids. V shed 3 bases and J shed 5 bases, with 19 bases lying between them. CDR1 is DFQATT and CDR2 is SNEGSKA in the germline V gene (reference sequence). CDR3 sequence: CSASSSGAPDTEAFF. The DNA for the CDR3 is TGCAGTGCTAGTTCGTCAGGGGCCCCGGATACTGAAGCTTTCTTT.

The chain combines TRBV3-1 (or the pseudogene TRBV3-2) with TRBJ2-7, with a weak D call TRBD2 (6 bases). V was trimmed by 4 bases and J by 7 bases, leaving 14 bases between them. CDR3 length: 13 amino acids. Germline assignment: CDR1 LGHDT and CDR2 YNNKEL (reference sequence). CDR3 sequence: CASSLSGLREQYF. Written as DNA, the CDR3 is TGTGCCAGCAGCCTCTCGGGACTCCGTGAGCAGTACTTC.

In its sample, this clone was seen a few times. The chain is built from TRBV27 and TRBJ1-2; D may be TRBD1 (6 bases). There are 15 residues in the CDR3. With 6 bases removed from V and 7 bases from J, the gap between germline ends came to 21 bases. Germline V gene data show CDR1 as MNHEY and CDR2 as SMNVEV (reference sequence). The CDR3 reads CASSPTDSRAGGYTF. In nucleotides, the CDR3 is TGTGCCAGCAGCCCTACGGACAGCCGGGCGGGTGGCTACACCTTC.

The chain uses TRBV7-2 and TRBJ1-1; D call uncertain. Germline CDR1 and CDR2: SGHTA and FQGNSA. The CDR3 consists of 15 residues. With 5 bases removed from V and 0 bases from J, the gap between germline ends came to 13 bases. The CDR3 loop is CASSPQAIMNTEAFF. CDR3 DNA sequence: TGTGCCAGCAGCCCCCAGGCGATAATGAACACTGAAGCTTTCTTT. Supplemented by reference TRBV7-2 and TRBJ1-1, the full variable domain reads GAGVSQSPSNKVTEKGKDVELRCDPISGHTALYWYRQSLGQGLEFLIYFQGNSAPDKSGLPSDRFSAERTGGSVSTLTIQRTQQEDSAVYLCASSPQAIMNTEAFFGQGTRLTVV.

This chain links TRBV5-6 with TRBJ2-6, with 7 nucleotides matching TRBD1. V lost 3 bases, J lost 4 bases, and 4 bases stayed unmatched. Germline CDR1 SGHDT, CDR2 YYEEEE. CDR3 size: 15 residues. The chain's CDR3 is CASSWGTVGANVLTF. For the CDR3, the DNA is TGTGCCAGCAGCTGGGGGACAGTGGGGGCCAACGTCCTGACTTTC.

CDR3 in DNA: TGTGCCAGCAGCTTAGGCACAGGTCAAAACACTGAAGCTTTCTTT. Its translation is CASSLGTGQNTEAFF. This chain connects TRBV11-2 to TRBJ1-1, with D maybe TRBD1 (5 bases). The CDR3 has 15 amino acids. The V gene lost 1 base and the J gene lost 2 bases, with 11 bases spanning the gap. Germline CDR1 reads SGHAT; CDR2 reads FQNNGV.

The rearrangement links TRBV6-2 or TRBV6-3 to TRBJ2-7, with TRBD2 matching over 9 bases. The CDR3 extends over 14 amino acids. V lost 3 bases and J lost 3; bases outside the gene matches: 3. Germline lookup yields CDR1 MNHEY and CDR2 SVGEGT. CDR3 protein: CASSYSGRNYEQYF. The CDR3 DNA sequence: TGTGCCAGCAGTTATAGCGGGAGAAACTACGAGCAGTACTTC.

The J gene is TRBJ1-5, the V gene TRBV5-6, with D uncertain. The ends were cut back, 2 bases at V and 3 bases at J, with 9 bases in the middle. Per germline, CDR1 SGHDT and CDR2 YYEEEE. The CDR3 spans 14 residues. CDR3: CASSLGGVNQPQHF. CDR3 nucleotides: TGTGCCAGCAGCTTAGGCGGTGTCAATCAGCCCCAGCATTTT.

The V and J genes are TRBV6-5 and TRBJ1-5, with 9 bases lining up with TRBD1. Trimming took 0 bases from V and 7 from J; bases not matched to a gene: 4. The CDR3 consists of 15 residues. Germline lookup yields CDR1 MNHEY and CDR2 SVGAGI. CDR3 coding DNA: TGTGCCAGCAGTTACTCCGGACAGGGGAGACAGCCCCAGCATTTT. It encodes CASSYSGQGRQPQHF.

The genes are TRBV18 and TRBJ2-1, with 9 bases identical to TRBD1. CDR1 and CDR2 (germline): KGHSH, LQKENI. Unmatched junction bases numbered 2, after V lost 2 bases and J lost 3 bases. The length of the CDR3 is 15 residues. The CDR3 protein is CASSPKDRGYNEQFF. The CDR3 region has the DNA TGTGCCAGCTCACCAAAGGACAGGGGCTACAATGAGCAGTTCTTC.

This clone was observed a handful of times. The V gene is TRBV6-4, the J gene TRBJ2-7; 9 nucleotides match TRBD1. The V gene end was trimmed by 3 bases and the J gene end by 2 bases; junction bases not matched to a gene: 5. The CDR3 length is 15 residues. Germline lookup yields CDR1 MRHNA and CDR2 SNTAGT. The CDR3 DNA reads as TGTGCCAGCAGTGAGGGACAGGGTGACGCCTACGAGCAGTACTTC. Translating it yields CASSEGQGDAYEQYF.

The chain combines TRBV3-1 (or the pseudogene TRBV3-2) with TRBJ1-1; TRBD1 agrees at 7 bases. Germline V gene data show CDR1 as LGHDT and CDR2 as YNNKEL (reference sequence). After removal of 2 bases from V and 3 bases from J, the junction contained 0 bases not matched to a gene. This CDR3 is 13 amino acids long. The CDR3 DNA follows: TGTGCCAGCAGCCAACAGGGGGACACTGAAGCTTTCTTT. Translation gives CASSQQGDTEAFF.

V and J are TRBV11-2 and TRBJ1-1; 8 bases align to TRBD1. The CDR3 loop spans 14 amino acids. V was clipped by 5 bases and J by 1 base; unmatched bases: 3. CDR1 and CDR2 (germline): SGHAT, FQNNGV. The CDR3 DNA reads TGTGCCAGCAGCCGGACAGGGCGGAACACTGAAGCTTTCTTT. It is translated as CASSRTGRNTEAFF. Combining the CDR3 with reference TRBV11-2 and TRBJ1-1 gives the whole variable domain EAGVAQSPRYKIIEKRQSVAFWCNPISGHATLYWYQQILGQGPKLLIQFQNNGVVDDSQLPKDRFSAERLKGVDSTLKIQPAKLEDSAVYLCASSRTGRNTEAFFGQGTRLTVV.

This clone was seen only a few times. The V and J genes are TRBV5-1 and TRBJ1-5, with 9 bases aligning to TRBD1. J gave up 7 bases and V 0 bases, and 5 bases lay outside the gene matches. Germline CDR1 SGHRS, CDR2 YFSETQ. This CDR3 comprises 15 residues. The CDR3: CASSLGTGVRQPQHF. The CDR3 region has the DNA TGCGCCAGCAGCTTGGGGACAGGGGTTCGGCAGCCCCAGCATTTT.

V and J are TRBV5-1 and TRBJ1-1; 12 bases match TRBD1. Germline V gene lookup returns CDR1 SGHRS and CDR2 YFSETQ. The CDR3 runs 14 residues. J gave up 4 bases and V 4 bases, and 2 bases lay outside the gene matches. This CDR3 is CASSVGQGATEAFF. CDR3 DNA sequence: TGCGCCAGCAGCGTGGGACAGGGGGCCACTGAAGCTTTCTTT.

This clone has a handful of counts. V and J are TRBV27 and TRBJ1-5; D possibly corresponds to TRBD1 (6 bases). Looked up from germline, CDR1 is MNHEY and CDR2 is SMNVEV (reference sequence). The CDR3 runs 13 residues. The V gene lost 5 bases and the J gene lost 2 bases, with 7 bases spanning the gap. The DNA for the CDR3 is TGTGCCAGCAGTCGACAGGGCAATCAGCCCCAGCATTTT. Its protein product is CASSRQGNQPQHF.

V and J are TRBV6-5 and TRBJ1-1; D call uncertain. CDR1 MNHEY and CDR2 SVGAGI come from the germline V gene. This CDR3 comprises 13 residues. The V end was cut by 8 bases, the J end by 0 bases, with 10 bases between. The CDR3 sequence is CASVMSLNTEAFF. The CDR3, as DNA: TGTGCCAGCGTCATGTCATTGAACACTGAAGCTTTCTTT.

This rearrangement joins TRBV6-4 to TRBJ2-3, with 8 bases identical to TRBD2. Germline V gene sequence: CDR1 MRHNA, CDR2 SNTAGT. CDR3 length: 16 residues. The V segment lost 5 bases and the J segment 4 bases; nucleotides outside the gene matches: 11. The CDR3 loop is CASSKLAAGSADTQYF. As DNA, the CDR3 is TGTGCCAGCAGTAAACTAGCGGCCGGTTCGGCAGATACGCAGTATTTT.

This CDR3 is CASGTRGLEAEAFF. The CDR3 nucleotides are TGCGCCAGCGGCACCAGGGGGTTAGAAGCTGAAGCTTTCTTT. The chain combines TRBV5-1 with TRBJ1-1; TRBD1 matches 7 bases. This CDR3 has 14 amino acids. The J segment lost 6 bases and the V segment lost 7 bases, leaving 12 bases of the junction unmatched. Germline V CDR1 and CDR2: SGHRS, YFSETQ. Complete variable domain (other parts from reference TRBV5-1 and TRBJ1-1): KAGVTQTPRYLIKTRGQQVTLSCSPISGHRSVSWYQQTPGQGLQFLFEYFSETQRNKGNFPGRFSGRQFSNSRSEMNVSTLELGDSALYLCASGTRGLEAEAFFGQGTRLTVV.